Sequencing of this T cell receptor (beta chain) was carried out in a study of shared clonotypes between healthy human individuals. Study summary: The cohort comprised two women and a few men. Their ages spanned 18 to 49 years.

The germline CDR1 and CDR2 sequences are MGHRA and YSYEKL. With 1 base removed from V and 8 bases from J, the gap between germline ends came to 17 bases. CDR3 length equals 15 residues. This clone was observed once. Its antigen is unknown. Points from the study as a whole: Compared with memory subsets, naive subsets generally had larger estimated richness.

The assay used deep level. In the study's own analysis: Quality scores were absent from the junction-only immunoSEQ sequences, so filtering differed. Assay used: immunoSEQ multiplex PCR; TCRdb lists only in-frame clones, some missing. The V and J calls and the clone size are those of that table, but D and trimming were determined from the DNA. Of millions of clones detected, around 94% appear once; the ten largest clones hold under 0.15%. The V and J genes are TRBV4-1 and TRBJ1-2; D gene unclear. The TCR comes from a man aged 18 to 30 in good health. The sample taken for sequencing was naive CD4+ T cells sorted from blood. The subset: CD45RA+ positively selected. CDR3 sequence (DNA): TGCGCCAGCAGCCAAGGGATAGGGCTCCCCTACGGCTACACCTTC. Its translation: CASSQGIGLPYGYTF.